A selection of T cell receptor beta chains follows, all from one sample in a study of cytomegalovirus exposure and HLA in healthy donors. Measured with immunoSEQ multiplex PCR; TCRdb has only the in-frame clones, and not every one. The sample lists approximately 180,000 clones; approximately 84% were seen once. Sequenced sample: PBMCs. These receptors were obtained from a young man in good health and CMV-seronegative. CDR3s leave out the opening cysteine and the closing phenylalanine or tryptophan.

>TRBV6-1|TRBJ2-4
ASSDNNRGSGLIQY
>TRBV6-1|TRBJ2-7
ASSTRTGSYEQY
>TRBV9|TRBJ2-1
ASSVAVDYGDNEQF
>TRBV10-2|TRBJ1-1
ASAFRQGGTEAF
>TRBV4-1|TRBJ2-2
ASSPSTGEVTGELF
>TRBV19|TRBJ2-3
ASSIQTGTGTDTQY
>TRBV27|TRBJ1-1
ASRSQGGNTEAF
>TRBV28|TRBJ1-2
ASSPDRDYGYT
>TRBV6-6|TRBJ2-3
ASSLTGDTQY
>TRBV28|TRBJ2-1
ASSSRSKTYNEQF
>TRBV28|TRBJ2-7
ASSLPGTYEQY
>TRBV19|TRBJ2-7
AVRGDRWGEQY
>TRBV7-9|TRBJ1-2
ASSLDRGLGYT
>TRBV7-9|TRBJ2-7
ASSLVLGSSYEQY
>TRBV27|TRBJ2-4
ASSIGGTFLAKNIQY
>TRBV2|TRBJ1-2
ASSGPGSGGYT
>TRBV2|TRBJ1-6
ASSRRDSSPLH
>TRBV6-1|TRBJ1-4
ASSEFHSATNEKLF
>TRBV5-6|TRBJ1-1
ASSLDIGRLNTEAF
>TRBV5-4|TRBJ2-4
ASSPRQGGNIQY
>TRBV2|TRBJ1-5
ASTGGQGSQPQH
>TRBV27|TRBJ2-4
ASSPRLAGLAKNIQY
>TRBV4-1|TRBJ2-7
ASSQPPGSQKY
>TRBV5-5|TRBJ1-5
ASSKYNQPQH
>TRBV5-1|TRBJ1-6
ASSADRGLNSPLH
>TRBV5-1|TRBJ2-7
ASCAGLPPDEQY
>TRBV14|TRBJ2-7
ASSQDRGRNYEQY
>TRBV11-3|TRBJ2-2
ASSPGAGLAGENTGELF
>TRBV19|TRBJ2-1
ASSAGTAYNEQF
>TRBV7-9|TRBJ2-7
ASAPGGYEQY
>TRBV4-1|TRBJ2-1
ASSQVVAGNEQF
>TRBV5-8|TRBJ1-1
ASSLWGDDTEAF
>TRBV30|TRBJ2-1
ACEDSLYNEQF
>TRBV30|TRBJ2-2
AWEAETGELF
>TRBV7-9|TRBJ2-1
ASSFGEGEQF
>TRBV11-2|TRBJ2-1
ASSFLGQSYNEQF
>TRBV11-3|TRBJ2-5
ASSSLVAGGPRETQY
>TRBV27|TRBJ1-1
ASSRQGTEAF
>TRBV29-1|TRBJ1-1
SVVQDRGRTEAF
>TRBV28|TRBJ1-2
ASSLDWVPGGGDDGYT
>TRBV5-1|TRBJ2-2
ASSKGLAGTGELF
>TRBV2|TRBJ2-7
ASSSQSYEQY
>TRBV10-2|TRBJ2-7
ASSELGQDLAQY
>TRBV25-1|TRBJ1-5
ASKGQGNQPQH
>TRBV6-5|TRBJ2-5
ASSYSGSGETQY
>TRBV27|TRBJ2-1
ASSKGTGGGNEQF
>TRBV4-2|TRBJ2-2
ASSQDTSGRVYTGELF
>TRBV27|TRBJ1-5
ASSEGTGRGDQPQH
>TRBV7-8|.
ASKKRGSYEQY
>TRBV5-1|TRBJ2-2
ASSLLAGGDTGELF
>TRBV2|TRBJ1-1
ASSGEGNTEAF
>TRBV6-1|TRBJ2-2
ASSGGVNTGELF
>TRBV7-9|TRBJ2-7
ASSRSGTLTYEQY
>TRBV5-6|TRBJ1-5
ASSLWENQPQH
>TRBV2|TRBJ2-1
ARSGRGNEQF
>TRBV27|TRBJ2-7
ASSPGLAYEQY
>TRBV28|TRBJ1-5
ASSPIGGGATHSNQPQH
>TRBV9|TRBJ2-3
ASSVVGGSTDTQY
>TRBV18|TRBJ2-7
ASSQDTYEQY